This T cell receptor (beta chain) was captured by sequencing in a study of human T cells and chemical hapten exposure. In its sample, this clonotype was seen a few times. Its antigen is unidentified. Time point reported: patch test 3, about 24 weeks after DPC sensitization. Treatment: therapeutic diphenylcyclopropenone sensitization with weekly scalp DPC. MiXCR, run by TCRdb on the RACE reads, gives a single entry per CDR3 protein. The sample holds under 100,000 distinct CDR3 sequences, 10% to 14% seen once. Whole-study findings and limits: Controls had significantly fewer large CDR3 similarity clusters than were formed by expanded TCRs.

The clonotype comes from a woman aged 45-59 years with alopecia areata. Some clones in this sample may be carry-over from other donors' samples. The sample in question was whole blood, obtained in connection with sensitization to the hapten diphenylcyclopropenone (DPC).

The CDR3 nucleotides read TGTGCCAGCAGCCGCGACGGACATAGCAATCAGCCCCAGCATTTT. Residues: CASSRDGHSNQPQHF. The chain links TRBV11-3 to TRBJ1-5, with D perhaps matching TRBD1 (5 bases). There are 15 residues in the CDR3. Germline loops: CDR1 SGHNT, CDR2 YENEEA. Trimming removed 5 bases at V and 0 bases at J, with 11 bases between.